The next 2 T cell receptor beta chains were all read from a single sample in a study of CD8+CD57+ T cells in acquired aplastic anemia. Genomic DNA, serving as template, underwent TCR beta VDJ and CDR3 profiling. TCRdb independently ran MiXCR on the reads; one entry per CDR3 protein. The sample includes a few hundred thousand distinct CDR3 sequences, 56% of them seen just once. Patients selected for sequencing had displayed CD8+CD57+ cell expansion by flow cytometry. The sequenced material came from sorted CD4+, CD8+, or CD8+CD57+ T cells (not recorded which) from PBMCs. The receptor set was obtained from a human donor with aplastic anemia.

This clonotype occurred once. This chain links TRBV19 with TRBJ1-1; D remains ambiguous. Trimming removed 2 bases at V and 1 base at J, with 5 bases between. The CDR3 totals 13 residues. Looked up from germline, CDR1 is LNHDA and CDR2 is SQIVND (reference sequence). CDR3 residues: CASSISWNTEAFF. The CDR3 DNA follows: TGTGCCAGTAGTATAAGTTGGAACACTGAAGCTTTCTTT.

Details on this clonotype: The conserved phenylalanine or tryptophan normally closing the CDR3 is absent here, so this likely arose from a read error. The limits of the CDR3 on the DNA are not certain, so only TCRdb's listed CDR3 is given. The chain uses TRBV7-3 and TRBJ2-2; the table names TRBD1, a call not compared with the DNA. The CDR3 adds up to 17 amino acids, both ends counted. Germline V gives CDR1 SGHTA, CDR2 FQGTGA. This CDR3 is CASSLTGQGVRTGEPFL.